Described below is a single TCR beta chain sequence and its context. The data were obtained in a study of blood T cell repertoires in COVID-19. Study at large: The origin of the acute and convalescent COVID-19 samples was the United States, Italy and Spain. The analysed material was cDNA or gDNA that came from T cells, B-cell-depleted T cells, or PBMCs.

Original processing notes: Reference gene primer amplification yielded estimated nucleated cell counts. The repertoire was sequenced with immunoSEQ multiplex PCR; TCRdb's copy has only in-frame clones and lacks some. V and J calls and clone size are those listed in that table; D and trimming were worked out from the DNA. The data show about 430,000 clones, 70% to 90% seen once. Seattle's cohort entered during active infection and was followed longitudinally. CDR1 is MNHNS, CDR2 SASEGT, per germline. The CDR3 spans 15 residues. Trimming removed 2 bases from V and 4 bases from J; junction bases left unmatched: 4.

The chain employs TRBV6-1 and TRBJ2-3; 9 nucleotides match TRBD2. This receptor was obtained from a man between 18 and 29 years old with COVID-19, enrolled during active disease. Material for sequencing was peripheral blood. This CDR3 reads CASSESGGPPDTQYF. The CDR3 DNA sequence: TGTGCCAGCAGTGAAAGCGGGGGGCCCCCAGATACGCAGTATTTT.